The rows below give T cell receptor beta chains drawn from one sample of a study of blood T cell repertoires in COVID-19. Libraries were prepared by immunoSEQ multiplex PCR; TCRdb keeps only in-frame clonotypes and omits some of them. The sample has roughly 77,000 clones; over 80% are singletons. The sequencing sample was made of peripheral blood. The receptors come from a woman of 80 years or more with active COVID-19. Both conserved end residues are part of each CDR3. Not every row has a clone size; where given, it reads once, few, many or a size class.

j_gene: TRBJ2-3
v_gene: TRBV18
abundance: -
CDR3aa: CASSQWTSSTDTQYF

j_gene: TRBJ2-3
v_gene: TRBV27
abundance: -
CDR3aa: CASSSLARSDTQYF

j_gene: TRBJ2-7
v_gene: TRBV27
abundance: once
CDR3aa: CASSFRFSRAGGYEQYF

j_gene: TRBJ1-2
v_gene: TRBV25-1
abundance: -
CDR3aa: CASSDWAGNYGYTF

j_gene: TRBJ2-1
v_gene: TRBV28
abundance: -
CDR3aa: CASRAGGESYNEQFF

j_gene: TRBJ2-6
v_gene: TRBV5-4
abundance: -
CDR3aa: CASSWGQGARGANVLTF

j_gene: TRBJ2-1
v_gene: TRBV11-2
abundance: -
CDR3aa: CASSLEVSGIKQFF

j_gene: TRBJ1-1
v_gene: TRBV30
abundance: -
CDR3aa: CAWRTGGIAEAFF

j_gene: TRBJ1-2
v_gene: TRBV5-6
abundance: -
CDR3aa: CASSYNVAGANYGYTF

j_gene: TRBJ2-1
v_gene: TRBV24-1
abundance: -
CDR3aa: CATSDLASQEEFF

j_gene: TRBJ2-5
v_gene: TRBV3-1/TRBV3-2
abundance: -
CDR3aa: CASSPGLAEEQETQYF

j_gene: TRBJ2-1
v_gene: TRBV24-1
abundance: -
CDR3aa: CATSDSVGTHMAEQFF

j_gene: TRBJ2-5
v_gene: TRBV5-4
abundance: -
CDR3aa: CASSLSGRGETQYF

j_gene: TRBJ2-1
v_gene: TRBV5-8
abundance: -
CDR3aa: CASTIMGTSGTYNEQFF

j_gene: TRBJ1-1
v_gene: TRBV5-1
abundance: -
CDR3aa: CASSALLQANTEAFF

j_gene: TRBJ2-2
v_gene: TRBV2
abundance: -
CDR3aa: CASSEALQGRDTGELFF

j_gene: TRBJ1-2
v_gene: TRBV6-1
abundance: -
CDR3aa: CASSARQGTREGGYTF

j_gene: TRBJ1-2
v_gene: TRBV29-1
abundance: -
CDR3aa: CSVPRTGGGYTF

j_gene: TRBJ2-1
v_gene: TRBV6-5
abundance: -
CDR3aa: CASSPTLAGEQFF

j_gene: TRBJ2-5
v_gene: TRBV7-9
abundance: -
CDR3aa: CASSLDGGSQTQYF

j_gene: TRBJ2-3
v_gene: TRBV5-1
abundance: few
CDR3aa: CASKTGGTDTQYF

j_gene: TRBJ2-3
v_gene: TRBV7-9
abundance: -
CDR3aa: CASSPFADSTDTQYF

j_gene: TRBJ2-2
v_gene: TRBV7-3
abundance: -
CDR3aa: CASSLHGAGELFF

j_gene: TRBJ1-1
v_gene: TRBV29-1
abundance: -
CDR3aa: CSGQGAPNTEAFF

j_gene: TRBJ2-3
v_gene: TRBV6-2/TRBV6-3
abundance: once
CDR3aa: CASSYASPTQYF

j_gene: TRBJ2-5
v_gene: TRBV5-1
abundance: -
CDR3aa: CASSLAGGETQYF

j_gene: TRBJ2-7
v_gene: TRBV19
abundance: -
CDR3aa: CASSRDRNLYEQYF

j_gene: TRBJ2-2
v_gene: TRBV3-1/TRBV3-2
abundance: -
CDR3aa: CASSQFTGGELFF

j_gene: TRBJ1-5
v_gene: TRBV7-9
abundance: few
CDR3aa: CASSLGSRAGQPQHF

j_gene: TRBJ1-4
v_gene: TRBV28
abundance: -
CDR3aa: CASTSLRGGGEKLFF

j_gene: TRBJ1-2
v_gene: TRBV28
abundance: -
CDR3aa: CASSLSHRVSGYTF

j_gene: TRBJ1-5
v_gene: TRBV28
abundance: -
CDR3aa: CASSPIRQGASQPQHF

j_gene: TRBJ2-7
v_gene: TRBV5-3
abundance: -
CDR3aa: CALRTSSYEQYF

j_gene: TRBJ1-5
v_gene: TRBV28
abundance: once
CDR3aa: CASSRGSDRPNQPQHF

j_gene: TRBJ1-1
v_gene: TRBV7-9
abundance: -
CDR3aa: CASSLATGGDTEAFF

j_gene: TRBJ1-2
v_gene: TRBV4-2
abundance: -
CDR3aa: CASSQPGQNYGYTF

j_gene: TRBJ2-1
v_gene: TRBV19
abundance: -
CDR3aa: CASTSARARNEQFF

j_gene: TRBJ2-1
v_gene: TRBV28
abundance: -
CDR3aa: CATTGGGRARKNEQFF

j_gene: TRBJ1-1
v_gene: TRBV7-9
abundance: -
CDR3aa: CASSSPSDREPEAFF

j_gene: TRBJ2-7
v_gene: TRBV29-1
abundance: -
CDR3aa: CSNRGAPLGYF

j_gene: TRBJ2-1
v_gene: TRBV5-1
abundance: -
CDR3aa: CASSSTGEPYNEQFF

j_gene: TRBJ2-3
v_gene: TRBV7-2
abundance: -
CDR3aa: CASSGASGSGTDTQYF